This record looks at one T cell receptor beta chain sequence and its context. Its specific antigen is unknown. No much larger clone exists at a distance of one base, and base qualities are not known. Including cysteine and phenylalanine, the CDR3 has 16 amino acids. Of the read, only the CDR3 DNA is kept; its 48 bases are in frame from base 1. The entry originates in a study of blood T cell repertoires in COVID-19 (dated by TCRdb to 2018 to 2021). For the wider study: Collaborator samples came from the United States, Italy and Spain and covered acute and convalescent phases of COVID-19. The material from the prospective study consisted of cDNA or gDNA derived from T cells, B-cell-depleted T cells, or PBMCs. Nearly every sample came with metadata listing a de-identified subject ID, COVID-19 status, age in years and sex. The samples were drawn from two sources: the first 160 participants of the ongoing ImmuneRACE study, and 1,000 to 1,500 subjects contributed by 6 global collaborators. The repertoires were made available in a free public database intended to serve as a resource for research on the immune response to SARS-CoV-2. Subjects who had been exposed to COVID-19, were actively infected with it, or had recovered from it provided the deeply sampled blood TCRbeta repertoires that made up the dataset. HLA class I and class II types, where available, came from metadata supplied by the sample provider rather than from assay-based typing. Paper-wide results and their limitations: Clinical and demographic metadata were provided uncurated, with the amount varying by source and participant.

One collaborating source in Seattle enrolled patients during active infection and followed them longitudinally through the course of disease. Each collaborating institution followed its own protocols to collect whole blood in K2EDTA tubes. Collaborator samples were shipped for TCRbeta analysis as frozen whole blood, isolated PBMCs, or DNA extracted from either sample type. The immunoSEQ Assay, a bias-controlled multiplex PCR, was used to amplify TCRbeta CDR3 regions from genomic DNA. In the original analysis: The number of nucleated cells in each sample was estimated by amplification of reference gene primers within the assay. To quantify the absolute abundance of each unique TCRbeta CDR3 rearrangement, sequence reads were collapsed and filtered. For each sample, productive Simpson clonality was calculated as the square root of Simpson's diversity index across productive rearrangements. What TCRdb holds here is the immuneACCESS table cut down to in-frame rearrangements. Part of the clones is not present; checked against another copy, under half of the missing clones reflect an unresolved V gene, and the others are unexplained. The DNA gave D and trimming, while V, J and clone size come from that table. The sample data list roughly 110,000 clones, and around 78% of these were observed just once. The top ten constitute 6.2% of the sample.

The sequence came from a man aged 80 or over with COVID-19, enrolled during active disease. Input material: peripheral blood. This sequence uses TRBV21-1 and TRBJ1-1; the DNA was not compared with TRBD1, the D call given in the table. TRBV21-1 is tagged as a pseudogene. The CDR3 protein: CASSKALYRGNTEAFF. The bases read TGTGCCAGCAGCAAAGCGCTTTACAGGGGCAACACTGAAGCTTTCTTT.